Listed below are T cell receptor beta chains from one sample, sequenced in a study of blood T cell repertoires in COVID-19. Generated by immunoSEQ multiplex PCR, the TCRdb table keeps only in-frame clones and is missing some. The table has 54,000 or so clones, 88% seen once. The sample consisted of peripheral blood. These receptors were obtained from a human donor in a cohort sampled during active COVID-19. The CDR3 runs from the conserved cysteine through the conserved F or W. The D gene is left open where the match is weak. Some rows have no size entry. The others give once, few or many, or a class for an expanded clone.

j_call,d_call,clone_size,v_call,cdr3_nt,cdr3_aa
TRBJ1-2,TRBD1,.,TRBV6-5,TGTGCCAGCAGTCTGGACAGGGGGCGAGGCTATGGCTACACCTTC,CASSLDRGRGYGYTF
TRBJ2-1,TRBD1,.,TRBV4-1,TGCGCCAGCAGCCTCACAGGGGCCTCTTACAATGAGCAGTTCTTC,CASSLTGASYNEQFF
TRBJ2-3,TRBD1,.,TRBV7-2,TGTGCCAGCAGTCTGACGACAGGGCCACGCACAGATACGCAGTATTTT,CASSLTTGPRTDTQYF
TRBJ2-3,.,.,TRBV29-1,TGCAGCGTTTCCGAGAAGAGCGGGTACACAGATACGCAGTATTTT,CSVSEKSGYTDTQYF
TRBJ2-2,TRBD2,few,TRBV4-1,TGCGCCAGCAGCCTTCTAGCGGGAGGGGACACCGGGGAGCTGTTTTTT,CASSLLAGGDTGELFF
TRBJ1-1,TRBD1,.,TRBV7-9,TGTGCCAGCAGCATGGGACAGACGAACACTGAAGCTTTCTTT,CASSMGQTNTEAFF
TRBJ2-3,.,.,TRBV19,TGTGCCAGTAGTATAGAACGGGGAGATACGCAGTATTTT,CASSIERGDTQYF
TRBJ2-5,.,once,TRBV18,TGTGCCAGCTCACCGGGTAGGGGGTACCAAGAGACCCAGTACTTC,CASSPGRGYQETQYF
TRBJ2-2,.,.,TRBV24-1,TGTGCCACCAGTGATGCGACAGGTTCCAGTTTCCGGACCGGGGAGCTGTTTTTT,CATSDATGSSFRTGELFF
TRBJ2-5,TRBD2,.,TRBV24-1,TGTGCCACCAGTTCGGGAGCGGGAGGGACGGAGACCCAGTACTTC,CATSSGAGGTETQYF
TRBJ2-1,TRBD1,.,TRBV7-9,TGTGCCAGCAGCCGCACACAGGGGGCTGAGCAGTTCTTC,CASSRTQGAEQFF
TRBJ1-1,TRBD1,.,TRBV28,TGTGCCAGCAGGAAACAGGGGGCGAACACTGAAGCTTTCTTT,CASRKQGANTEAFF
TRBJ2-7,TRBD2,.,TRBV2,TGTGCCAGCATCCTAGGGGGACTAGCGGGATACGAGCAGTACTTC,CASILGGLAGYEQYF
TRBJ2-1,TRBD2,.,TRBV6-1,TGTGCCAGCAGTGAAGCACCGGGGGGAGGCGATGAGCAGTTCTTC,CASSEAPGGGDEQFF
TRBJ2-7,TRBD1,.,TRBV30,TGTGCCTGGAGGGGACAGTACGAGCAGTACTTC,CAWRGQYEQYF
TRBJ2-2,.,.,TRBV7-3,TGTGCCAGCAGCTTAAGCGTCACCGGGGAGCTGTTTTTT,CASSLSVTGELFF
TRBJ1-1,TRBD1,.,TRBV7-9,TGTGCCAGCAGGGCCGGGGCAGGGGGATGGACTGAAGCTTTCTTT,CASRAGAGGWTEAFF
TRBJ1-1,.,.,TRBV7-9,TGTGCCAGCAGCTTAGTCGGAGGCATGAACACTGAAGCTTTCTTT,CASSLVGGMNTEAFF
TRBJ2-7,TRBD1,.,TRBV5-1,TGCGCCAGCAGCTTGGAGGGCAGGGGGTTGGACGAGCAGTACTTC,CASSLEGRGLDEQYF
TRBJ2-1,TRBD2,.,TRBV9,TGTGCCAGCAGCGTGAGCGGGAGCTACTACAATGAGCAGTTCTTC,CASSVSGSYYNEQFF
TRBJ2-2,.,.,TRBV7-9,TGTGCCAGCAGCGGGGTGAGGAGGGACACCGGGGAGCTGTTTTTT,CASSGVRRDTGELFF
TRBJ2-1,TRBD2,.,TRBV7-2,TGTGCCAGCAGCTTAAGATCGGGGGGGGAGCAGTTCTTC,CASSLRSGGEQFF
TRBJ1-1,.,.,TRBV15,TGTGCCACCAGCAGAGATGTAACAGGGTTGGTGTCTTTCTTT,CATSRDVTGLVSFF
TRBJ2-7,TRBD1,.,TRBV18,TGTGCCAGCTCACCGCTAGGGGGCCCCTACGAGCAGTACTTC,CASSPLGGPYEQYF
TRBJ2-3,.,.,TRBV7-3,TGTGCCAGCAGCTTAAGGCCGGGGATGGGTCCAGATACGCAGTATTTT,CASSLRPGMGPDTQYF
TRBJ2-1,TRBD1,.,TRBV2,TGTGCCAGCAGTGTCAGGGGGAACTCCTACAATGAGCAGTTCTTC,CASSVRGNSYNEQFF
TRBJ2-7,TRBD1,.,TRBV5-1,TGCGCCAGCAGCTTGAACCCGGGACAGGGGTTGGACGAGCAGTACTTC,CASSLNPGQGLDEQYF
TRBJ2-7,TRBD2,.,TRBV3-1/TRBV3-2,TGTGCCAGCAGCCAAGGCTCTAGCGGTAGGTACGAGCAGTACTTC,CASSQGSSGRYEQYF
TRBJ1-6,TRBD1,once,TRBV7-9,TGTGCCAGCAGCCAGGGACAGTATAATTCACCCCTCCACTTT,CASSQGQYNSPLHF
TRBJ1-3,.,.,TRBV4-1,TGCGCCAGCAGCCAACAGGGATTAGAGGGAAACACCATATATTTT,CASSQQGLEGNTIYF
TRBJ1-1,.,.,TRBV7-9,TGTGCCAGCAGCTTATCCCCGGCCGGGGGCACTGAAGCTTTCTTT,CASSLSPAGGTEAFF
TRBJ2-2,.,.,TRBV6-5,TGTGCCAGCAAGGGGGACGGGAGGAGCGGGGAGCTGTTTTTT,CASKGDGRSGELFF
TRBJ2-5,TRBD1,.,TRBV7-9,TGTGCCAGCAGCTCGAGAGGGACAGGGGAAGAGACCCAGTACTTC,CASSSRGTGEETQYF
TRBJ2-5,TRBD2,.,TRBV5-1,TGCGCCAGCAGCTTGGGAGGACTAGCGGCAGAGCAAGAGACCCAGTACTTC,CASSLGGLAAEQETQYF
TRBJ1-6,.,.,TRBV2,TGTGCCAGCAGTGAAGAGGGACATCCCGATTCACCCCTCCACTTT,CASSEEGHPDSPLHF
TRBJ2-7,.,.,TRBV12-1,TGTGCCAGCAGCTCATCCTACGAGCAGTACTTC,CASSSSYEQYF
TRBJ2-7,TRBD2,.,TRBV5-5,TGTGCCAGCAGCTTGGCGGGACTAGCGGTTCCCTCCTACGAGCAGTACTTC,CASSLAGLAVPSYEQYF
TRBJ2-7,.,.,TRBV18,TGTGCCAGCTCACGGGACTCGTACGAGCAGTACTTC,CASSRDSYEQYF
TRBJ1-6,TRBD1,.,TRBV5-1,TGCGCCAGCAGCCGTGGTGGACAGGCTGATTCACCCCTCCACTTT,CASSRGGQADSPLHF
TRBJ2-1,.,few,TRBV18,TGTGCCAGCTCACCGTCCTGGGGCCAGTATGAGAATGAGCAGTTCTTC,CASSPSWGQYENEQFF
TRBJ1-6,.,.,TRBV7-2,TGTGCCAGCAGCTTCGAGACAGTTAATTCACCCCTCCACTTT,CASSFETVNSPLHF
TRBJ2-2,.,.,TRBV5-1,TGCGCCAGCAGCTTCAGGGCCGGGGAGCTGTTTTTT,CASSFRAGELFF